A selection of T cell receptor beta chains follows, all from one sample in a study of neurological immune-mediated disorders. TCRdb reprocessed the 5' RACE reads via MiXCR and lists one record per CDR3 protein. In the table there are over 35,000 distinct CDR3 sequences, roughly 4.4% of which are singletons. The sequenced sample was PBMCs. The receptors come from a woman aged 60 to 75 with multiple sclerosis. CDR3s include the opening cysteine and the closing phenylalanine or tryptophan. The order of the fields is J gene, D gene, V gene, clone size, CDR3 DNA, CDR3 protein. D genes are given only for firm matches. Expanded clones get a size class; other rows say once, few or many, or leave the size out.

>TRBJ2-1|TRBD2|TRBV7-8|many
TGTGCCAGCAGCTTAGCATGGCGGGGGGACAATGAGCAGTTCTTC
CASSLAWRGDNEQFF
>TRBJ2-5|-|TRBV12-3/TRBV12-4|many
TGTGCCAGCAGTTTAGTAGCGGAAGAGACCCAGTACTTC
CASSLVAEETQYF
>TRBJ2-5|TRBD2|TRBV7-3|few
TGTGCCAGCAGCTCGGGACTAGCGGGGGGGCGTGAGACCCAGTACTTC
CASSSGLAGGRETQYF
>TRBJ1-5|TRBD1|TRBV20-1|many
TGCAGTGCTAGGACGTGGACAGGGTTTAATCAGCCCCAGAATTTT
CSARTWTGFNQPQNF
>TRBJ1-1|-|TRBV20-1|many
TGCAGTGCTAGAGCCCGGACAGTACCAAAGAACACTGAAGCTTTCTTT
CSARARTVPKNTEAFF
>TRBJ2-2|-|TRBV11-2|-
TGTGCCAGCAGCTTAGCGGAGGGGACGAACACCGGGGAGCTGTTTTTT
CASSLAEGTNTGELFF
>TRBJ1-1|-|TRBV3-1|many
TGTGCCAGCAGCCAAGTAGGTAACACTGAAGCTTTCTTT
CASSQVGNTEAFF
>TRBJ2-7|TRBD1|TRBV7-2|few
TGTGCCAGCAGCTTAGACAGGGGGTATCTTTACGAGCAGTACTTC
CASSLDRGYLYEQYF
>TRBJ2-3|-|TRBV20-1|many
TGCAGTGCTAGAAGGACAGATACGCAGTATTTT
CSARRTDTQYF
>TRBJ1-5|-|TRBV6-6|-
TGTGCCAGCAGTTACCCGGACAGATTTAATCAGCCCCAGCATTTT
CASSYPDRFNQPQHF
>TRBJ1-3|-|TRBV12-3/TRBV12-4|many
TGTGCCAGCAGTCGGGTGTCCTCTGGAAACACCATATATTTT
CASSRVSSGNTIYF
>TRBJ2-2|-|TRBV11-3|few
TGTGCCAGCAGCTTAGTTACAGGATCAGGGGAGCTGTTTTTT
CASSLVTGSGELFF
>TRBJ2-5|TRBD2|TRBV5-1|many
TGCGCCAGCAGCTTACTAGCGGTCCCCGAGACCCAGTACTTC
CASSLLAVPETQYF
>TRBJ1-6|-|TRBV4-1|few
TGCGCCAGCAGCCAAGACATTCTGAGGCATTCACCCCTCAACTTT
CASSQDILRHSPLNF
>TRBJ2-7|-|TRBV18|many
TGTGCCAGCTCCCCGGGGGACTACGAGCAGTACTTC
CASSPGDYEQYF